A selection of T cell receptor beta chains follows, all from one sample in a study of blood T cell repertoires in COVID-19. Assay used: immunoSEQ multiplex PCR; TCRdb lists only in-frame clones, some missing. This table has under 300,000 clones, around 85% appearing once. The sample taken for sequencing was peripheral blood. These receptors originate from a human donor with COVID-19, enrolled during active disease. The donor label of this sample is uncertain. CDR3s leave out the opening cysteine and the closing phenylalanine or tryptophan. The order of the fields is V gene, D gene, J gene, CDR3 protein. D genes are given only for firm matches.

V: TRBV5-4; D: TRBD2; J: TRBJ2-1; CDR3: ASSPALAGGVTEQF
V: TRBV28; D: TRBD2; J: TRBJ2-5; CDR3: ASSRTSGRPQETQY
V: TRBV20-1; D: -; J: TRBJ2-7; CDR3: SATQDYEQY
V: TRBV2; D: -; J: TRBJ1-4; CDR3: ASSELSLAANEKLF
V: TRBV4-2; D: TRBD1; J: TRBJ1-2; CDR3: ASSHRDRDQGYT
V: TRBV24-1; D: -; J: TRBJ2-2; CDR3: ATSDASEITGELF
V: TRBV27; D: -; J: TRBJ2-5; CDR3: ASSLSDTQETQY
V: TRBV30; D: -; J: TRBJ2-3; CDR3: AWIGDQGDTQY
V: TRBV7-6; D: TRBD1; J: TRBJ1-3; CDR3: ASSLAGQGNWNTIY
V: TRBV12-3/TRBV12-4; D: -; J: TRBJ2-1; CDR3: ASSFGGGEQF
V: TRBV28; D: TRBD1; J: TRBJ2-1; CDR3: ASSVPGQAYNEQF